Sequencing of this TCR beta chain was carried out in a study of T cell responses to AZD1222 COVID-19 vaccine. This clone was observed a single time. Its matching antigen is unknown. Study observations and caveats: Increased Spike-specific TCR breadth and depth were observed after two AZD1222 doses. It was only a handful of AZD1222 recipients who were seropositive at baseline. There were vaccine-associated CD4 TCRs across spike, dominant at 160-218 and 743-854.

The V end was cut by 5 bases, the J end by 10 bases, with 20 bases between. Germline assignment: CDR1 LNHDA and CDR2 SQIVND (reference sequence). This CDR3 comprises 15 residues. The protocol was immunoSEQ multiplex PCR, while the TCRdb copy is restricted to in-frame clones and leaves out a portion. The sample shows about 69,000 clones, less than 85% of them seen only once. The source of this sequence is an adult who received the AZD1222 COVID-19 vaccine. This specimen was peripheral blood, taken 28 days after the second AZD1222 dose. The rearrangement links TRBV19 to TRBJ1-4, with D uncertain. CDR3 in amino acids: CASSPGNLISGKLFF. The CDR3 DNA follows: TGTGCCAGTAGTCCCGGGAACCTGATAAGTGGAAAACTGTTTTTT.